This is a list of T cell receptor beta chains from one sample in a study of OX40 agonist ivuxolimab in advanced cancers. Generated by immunoSEQ multiplex PCR, the TCRdb table keeps only in-frame clones and is missing some. The sample records about 77,000 clones, about nine tenths being singletons. The sample here was CD4+ or CD8+ T cells sorted from blood, taken in a trial of the OX40 agonist ivuxolimab. These receptors were collected from an adult with an advanced solid tumor such as melanoma, head and neck, liver or kidney cancer. Both conserved end residues are part of each CDR3. Each record gives: CDR3 protein, CDR3 DNA, V gene, J gene, D gene, CDR3 length, clone size. A D gene is named only where the DNA matches it firmly. Some rows mark clone size as missing; the rest say once, few, many or name a class of expanded clone.

cdr3_aa: CASRRPLGYGYTF; cdr3_nt: TGTGCCAGCAGGAGGCCCTTAGGCTATGGCTACACCTTC; v_call: TRBV28; j_call: TRBJ1-2; d_call: -; cdr3_length: 13; clone_size: -
cdr3_aa: CASRQGYEQYF; cdr3_nt: TGTGCCAGCAGGCAGGGCTACGAGCAGTACTTC; v_call: TRBV6-1; j_call: TRBJ2-7; d_call: -; cdr3_length: 11; clone_size: -
cdr3_aa: CASSTRTSGVGNEQFF; cdr3_nt: TGTGCCAGCAGCACCCGGACTAGCGGGGTGGGGAATGAGCAGTTCTTC; v_call: TRBV9; j_call: TRBJ2-1; d_call: TRBD2; cdr3_length: 16; clone_size: -
cdr3_aa: CASRGPYNEKLFF; cdr3_nt: TGTGCCAGTAGGGGACCGTATAATGAAAAACTGTTTTTT; v_call: TRBV19; j_call: TRBJ1-4; d_call: -; cdr3_length: 13; clone_size: -
cdr3_aa: CASSGGLLAYQETQYF; cdr3_nt: TGCGCCAGCAGCGGGGGGCTACTAGCGTACCAAGAGACCCAGTACTTC; v_call: TRBV5-1; j_call: TRBJ2-5; d_call: -; cdr3_length: 16; clone_size: -
cdr3_aa: CASSLEPGRIYEQYF; cdr3_nt: TGTGCCAGCAGCTTAGAACCCGGCCGGATATACGAGCAGTACTTC; v_call: TRBV7-2; j_call: TRBJ2-7; d_call: -; cdr3_length: 15; clone_size: -
cdr3_aa: CASSLEQGAGANVLTF; cdr3_nt: TGTGCCAGCAGCTTGGAACAGGGGGCGGGGGCCAACGTCCTGACTTTC; v_call: TRBV5-5; j_call: TRBJ2-6; d_call: TRBD1; cdr3_length: 16; clone_size: once
cdr3_aa: CASSSGLSGWEQYF; cdr3_nt: TGTGCCAGCAGTTCGGGACTCTCCGGGTGGGAGCAGTACTTC; v_call: TRBV27; j_call: TRBJ2-7; d_call: -; cdr3_length: 14; clone_size: -
cdr3_aa: CSVRGQATHSPLHF; cdr3_nt: TGCAGCGTTCGCGGACAGGCTACCCATTCACCCCTCCACTTT; v_call: TRBV29-1; j_call: TRBJ1-6; d_call: TRBD1; cdr3_length: 14; clone_size: -
cdr3_aa: CASSEPYRALNTEAFF; cdr3_nt: TGTGCCAGCAGTGAACCGTACAGGGCTTTGAACACTGAAGCTTTCTTT; v_call: TRBV2; j_call: TRBJ1-1; d_call: -; cdr3_length: 16; clone_size: -
cdr3_aa: CASRGTGATGELFF; cdr3_nt: TGTGCCAGCAGGGGGACAGGGGCCACCGGGGAGCTGTTTTTT; v_call: TRBV5-4; j_call: TRBJ2-2; d_call: TRBD1; cdr3_length: 14; clone_size: -
cdr3_aa: CASSPDHSPLHF; cdr3_nt: TGCGCCAGCAGCCCGGACCATTCACCCCTCCACTTT; v_call: TRBV5-1; j_call: TRBJ1-6; d_call: -; cdr3_length: 12; clone_size: -
cdr3_aa: CASTNPAGFTDTQYF; cdr3_nt: TGTGCCAGCACCAACCCAGCGGGTTTCACAGATACGCAGTATTTT; v_call: TRBV2; j_call: TRBJ2-3; d_call: -; cdr3_length: 15; clone_size: -
cdr3_aa: CASSNGQGFDEQFF; cdr3_nt: TGTGCCAGCAGCAATGGACAGGGTTTTGATGAGCAGTTCTTC; v_call: TRBV9; j_call: TRBJ2-1; d_call: TRBD1; cdr3_length: 14; clone_size: -
cdr3_aa: CASSLGPASAKNIQYF; cdr3_nt: TGTGCCAGCAGCTTAGGACCCGCCTCGGCCAAAAACATTCAGTACTTC; v_call: TRBV7-2; j_call: TRBJ2-4; d_call: -; cdr3_length: 16; clone_size: -
cdr3_aa: CASSNGTGRRASNQPQHF; cdr3_nt: TGTGCCAGCAGTAACGGGACAGGGCGACGGGCTAGCAATCAGCCCCAGCATTTT; v_call: TRBV28; j_call: TRBJ1-5; d_call: TRBD1; cdr3_length: 18; clone_size: once
cdr3_aa: CASRGTRQGYSYEQYF; cdr3_nt: TGTGCCAGTAGGGGAACGAGACAGGGGTACTCCTACGAGCAGTACTTC; v_call: TRBV19; j_call: TRBJ2-7; d_call: TRBD1; cdr3_length: 16; clone_size: -
cdr3_aa: CASSEWGGRDEQFF; cdr3_nt: TGTGCCAGCAGTGAATGGGGGGGGAGGGATGAGCAGTTCTTC; v_call: TRBV6-1; j_call: TRBJ2-1; d_call: TRBD2; cdr3_length: 14; clone_size: -
cdr3_aa: CSASIYNEQFF; cdr3_nt: TGCAGTGCTAGTATATACAATGAGCAGTTCTTC; v_call: TRBV20-1; j_call: TRBJ2-1; d_call: -; cdr3_length: 11; clone_size: few
cdr3_aa: CASRIRGGQPQHF; cdr3_nt: TGTGCCAGCAGGATCAGGGGAGGCCAGCCCCAGCATTTT; v_call: TRBV6-5; j_call: TRBJ1-5; d_call: -; cdr3_length: 13; clone_size: -
cdr3_aa: CASSYSGPGELFF; cdr3_nt: TGTGCCAGCAGTTACAGTGGTCCCGGGGAGCTGTTTTTT; v_call: TRBV6-5; j_call: TRBJ2-2; d_call: -; cdr3_length: 13; clone_size: -
cdr3_aa: CASSVGGRTEAFF; cdr3_nt: TGTGCCAGCAGTGTAGGAGGGAGGACTGAAGCTTTCTTT; v_call: TRBV2; j_call: TRBJ1-1; d_call: -; cdr3_length: 13; clone_size: once
cdr3_aa: CASSFTRDSEQYF; cdr3_nt: TGTGCCAGCAGCTTTACCCGGGACAGCGAGCAGTACTTC; v_call: TRBV6-5; j_call: TRBJ2-7; d_call: TRBD1; cdr3_length: 13; clone_size: once
cdr3_aa: CASPFQETQYF; cdr3_nt: TGTGCCAGCCCTTTCCAAGAGACCCAGTACTTC; v_call: TRBV7-7; j_call: TRBJ2-5; d_call: -; cdr3_length: 11; clone_size: -
cdr3_aa: CASSLNTYGYTF; cdr3_nt: TGTGCCAGCAGCTTGAACACTTATGGCTACACCTTC; v_call: TRBV5-6; j_call: TRBJ1-2; d_call: -; cdr3_length: 12; clone_size: -
cdr3_aa: CAHNNPLRQATNEKLFF; cdr3_nt: TGTGCCCATAATAATCCGCTTCGACAGGCCACTAATGAAAAACTGTTTTTT; v_call: TRBV30; j_call: TRBJ1-4; d_call: -; cdr3_length: 17; clone_size: -
cdr3_aa: CASSYEGMNTEAFF; cdr3_nt: TGTGCCAGCAGTTACGAGGGTATGAACACTGAAGCTTTCTTT; v_call: TRBV6-6; j_call: TRBJ1-1; d_call: -; cdr3_length: 14; clone_size: -
cdr3_aa: CASSSGQGNTEAFF; cdr3_nt: TGTGCCAGCAGCTCGGGACAGGGGAACACTGAAGCTTTCTTT; v_call: TRBV4-2; j_call: TRBJ1-1; d_call: TRBD1; cdr3_length: 14; clone_size: once
cdr3_aa: CASSQDGQGLFSGANVLTF; cdr3_nt: TGCGCCAGCAGCCAAGATGGGCAGGGGTTGTTCTCTGGGGCCAACGTCCTGACTTTC; v_call: TRBV4-3; j_call: TRBJ2-6; d_call: -; cdr3_length: 19; clone_size: -
cdr3_aa: CASSIANVDRRRETQYF; cdr3_nt: TGTGCCAGTAGTATTGCGAACGTGGACAGGAGGAGAGAGACCCAGTACTTC; v_call: TRBV19; j_call: TRBJ2-5; d_call: TRBD1; cdr3_length: 17; clone_size: -
cdr3_aa: CASSLVGGLDYEQYF; cdr3_nt: TGCGCCAGCAGCTTGGTAGGGGGGCTGGACTACGAGCAGTACTTC; v_call: TRBV5-1; j_call: TRBJ2-7; d_call: -; cdr3_length: 15; clone_size: -
cdr3_aa: CASSAIQGTNEKLFF; cdr3_nt: TGTGCCAGCAGCGCGATACAGGGGACTAATGAAAAACTGTTTTTT; v_call: TRBV7-2; j_call: TRBJ1-4; d_call: TRBD1; cdr3_length: 15; clone_size: -
cdr3_aa: CASSPGFATNEKLFF; cdr3_nt: TGTGCCAGCAGCCCCGGCTTTGCAACTAATGAAAAACTGTTTTTT; v_call: TRBV7-9; j_call: TRBJ1-4; d_call: -; cdr3_length: 15; clone_size: -
cdr3_aa: CASSLGSGEGTQYF; cdr3_nt: TGCGCCAGCAGCTTAGGTAGCGGGGAAGGGACCCAGTACTTC; v_call: TRBV5-1; j_call: TRBJ2-5; d_call: TRBD2; cdr3_length: 14; clone_size: -
cdr3_aa: CATSRGQGMITDTQYF; cdr3_nt: TGTGCCACCAGCAGGGGACAGGGAATGATCACAGATACGCAGTATTTT; v_call: TRBV15; j_call: TRBJ2-3; d_call: TRBD1; cdr3_length: 16; clone_size: -
cdr3_aa: CAWSGTRDTQYF; cdr3_nt: TGTGCCTGGAGTGGCACTAGAGATACGCAGTATTTT; v_call: TRBV30; j_call: TRBJ2-3; d_call: -; cdr3_length: 12; clone_size: -
cdr3_aa: CASSTGQISGYTF; cdr3_nt: TGTGCCAGCAGTACCGGACAGATTTCAGGCTACACCTTC; v_call: TRBV28; j_call: TRBJ1-2; d_call: -; cdr3_length: 13; clone_size: -
cdr3_aa: CATLGTVVDEQYF; cdr3_nt: TGTGCCACCTTGGGGACAGTCGTCGACGAGCAGTACTTC; v_call: TRBV6-1; j_call: TRBJ2-7; d_call: TRBD1; cdr3_length: 13; clone_size: -
cdr3_aa: CASSRQGVTEAFF; cdr3_nt: TGTGCCAGCAGTCGGCAGGGAGTTACTGAAGCTTTCTTT; v_call: TRBV6-6; j_call: TRBJ1-1; d_call: -; cdr3_length: 13; clone_size: once
cdr3_aa: CAIRTGELETQYF; cdr3_nt: TGTGCCATCAGAACAGGAGAGTTGGAGACCCAGTACTTC; v_call: TRBV10-3; j_call: TRBJ2-5; d_call: -; cdr3_length: 13; clone_size: -
cdr3_aa: CATSRETLDRASSYEQYF; cdr3_nt: TGTGCCACCAGCAGAGAAACCCTGGACAGGGCATCATCCTACGAGCAGTACTTC; v_call: TRBV15; j_call: TRBJ2-7; d_call: TRBD1; cdr3_length: 18; clone_size: -
cdr3_aa: CASTKSPGAYGYTF; cdr3_nt: TGTGCCAGCACCAAAAGCCCAGGGGCCTATGGCTACACCTTC; v_call: TRBV27; j_call: TRBJ1-2; d_call: -; cdr3_length: 14; clone_size: few
cdr3_aa: CASAPTSGSALAKNIQYF; cdr3_nt: TGTGCTAGTGCCCCGACTAGCGGTTCCGCCTTAGCCAAAAACATTCAGTACTTC; v_call: TRBV12-5; j_call: TRBJ2-4; d_call: TRBD2; cdr3_length: 18; clone_size: -
cdr3_aa: CASSVSRGGPYNEQFF; cdr3_nt: TGTGCCAGTAGTGTTAGCAGGGGGGGCCCCTACAATGAGCAGTTCTTC; v_call: TRBV19; j_call: TRBJ2-1; d_call: -; cdr3_length: 16; clone_size: once
cdr3_aa: CASSLGLAGADTQYF; cdr3_nt: TGTGCCAGCAGCTTAGGACTAGCGGGAGCAGATACGCAGTATTTT; v_call: TRBV7-2; j_call: TRBJ2-3; d_call: TRBD2; cdr3_length: 15; clone_size: few
cdr3_aa: CASSSFSRELFF; cdr3_nt: TGTGCCAGCAGCTCGTTCAGCCGGGAGCTGTTTTTT; v_call: TRBV7-3; j_call: TRBJ2-2; d_call: -; cdr3_length: 12; clone_size: -
cdr3_aa: CASSYSRGPYEQYF; cdr3_nt: TGTGCCAGCAGTTACTCGAGGGGCCCTTATGAGCAGTACTTC; v_call: TRBV6-5; j_call: TRBJ2-7; d_call: -; cdr3_length: 14; clone_size: -
cdr3_aa: CASSYDSLGNYGYTF; cdr3_nt: TGCGCCAGCAGCTACGACAGTCTTGGAAACTATGGCTACACCTTC; v_call: TRBV4-3; j_call: TRBJ1-2; d_call: -; cdr3_length: 15; clone_size: -
cdr3_aa: CASSRTGIRRGYTF; cdr3_nt: TGTGCCAGCAGCCGGACAGGGATCAGACGCGGCTACACCTTC; v_call: TRBV28; j_call: TRBJ1-2; d_call: TRBD1; cdr3_length: 14; clone_size: -